This TCR beta chain came from a study of T cell changes during pregnancy in multiple sclerosis (dated by TCRdb to the late 2010s). With respect to the entire study: In women with multiple sclerosis, the researchers looked at how the T cell repertoire shifted as pregnancy progressed.

Including cysteine and phenylalanine, the CDR3 has 15 amino acids. Here the CDR3 DNA is all that survives: 45 bases in frame from base 1. V is cut by 0 bases and J by 0 bases, and the space between the germline ends is 10 bases. CDR1 and CDR2 were assigned from the germline V gene as SGDLS and YYNGEE. As to this clone: The antigen this receptor binds is unknown. No base quality values were provided; no much bigger clone lies one nucleotide off.

Library preparation employed the immunoSEQ multiplex PCR assay. TCRdb stores this immuneACCESS table with in-frame sequences only. Part of the clones is absent; in the studies checked, under half of the shortfall reflects unresolved V genes, and no reason is known for the rest. Recorded for this sample are 100,000 or so clones; around 93% of them occurred a single time. Of the sample, 4.3% falls within the top ten clones. Rearrangement joined TRBV9 to TRBJ2-7; the D gene is unclear. The sample in question was peripheral blood, obtained in the first trimester of pregnancy. The origin of this receptor is a female donor with multiple sclerosis, enrolled in a pregnancy study. The sequenced DNA: TGTGCCAGCAGCGTAGAGTCGGAGAGCTCCTACGAGCAGTACTTC. Translated, this gives CASSVESESSYEQYF. Here the CDR3 is joined to the reference TRBV9 and TRBJ2-7 genes, and the full variable domain is: DSGVTQTPKHLITATGQRVTLRCSPRSGDLSVYWYQQSLDQGLQFLIQYYNGEERAKGNILERFSAQQFPDLHSELNLSSLELGDSALYFCASSVESESSYEQYFGPGTRLTVT.